Given below is one TCR beta chain in context. This clonotype was found a few times. Its binding antigen is unknown. Per-base quality was not reported, and no clone a single base away is much larger than it. TCR cDNA was made using 5'RACE template switching, a step that added a universal primer site and unique molecular identifiers. cDNA synthesis was primed from both the TCR alpha and TCR beta constant segments. Two PCR steps were used to amplify libraries, with sample barcodes and sequencing adapters being added in the second step. Libraries were sequenced on Illumina HiSeq 2500 (2x100 bp) or NovaSeq (2x150 bp). The study's own analysis went as follows. Demultiplexing of reads and collapsing into UMI consensus sequences were performed with MIGEC, and V(D)J alignment was carried out with MiXCR. Using edgeR on replicate PBMC samples, clonotypes were called vaccine-responding if FDR was below 0.01 and the log2 fold change was above 5 up to day 15. Each bulk clonotype received a CD4 or CD8 identity based on whether the sequenced CD4 or CD8 repertoire contained that clonotype at higher abundance. Through fastp at Q25 and MiXCR, TCRdb rebuilt clones from the public reads, retaining in-frame beta chains. Entries that share a CDR3 protein sequence are merged under the most common genes and DNA. These V and J calls are TCRdb output, not the study's own analysis. The sample table lists some 400,000 distinct CDR3 sequences, 6.2% of them with a count of one. In total, the top ten clones hold about 15% of the sample.

The data were obtained in a study of T cells after yellow fever vaccination (dated by TCRdb to about 2019). About the investigation overall: The SMART-Seq v4 Ultra Low Input RNA kit was used to prepare libraries from fractions with low cell numbers. To follow T-cell clones before and after both primary and booster YFV17D yellow fever vaccination, bulk TCR alpha and beta repertoires underwent longitudinal sequencing. The cohort comprised two healthy male donors, one aged 18 to 30 and one aged 30 to 39 years. Blood was drawn at multiple timepoints before and after primary and secondary immunization, with bulk PBMC replicates and cell subsets isolated. Paper-wide results and their limitations: Because the study included only a couple of donors, the extent to which the findings can be generalized is limited. Computational filtering was needed because FACS-sorted repertoires could contain abundant contaminating clonotypes from the bulk population. A small fraction of clonotypes showed up in both the CD4 and CD8 compartments, probably as a result of convergent recombination. Most clones expanded after primary vaccination were re-detected after the booster (about 96% of CD4 and around 86% of CD8), suggesting broad memory maintenance. Compared with the primary T-cell response, the secondary T-cell response was weaker but faster, peaking on day 5 rather than day 15.

Looking up the germline V gene yields CDR1 SGHDT and CDR2 YYEEEE. The CDR3 sequence holds 17 residues, the cysteine and phenylalanine included. The kept DNA is CDR3 alone, 51 bases in frame from the first base. Here V drops 3 bases and J drops 7 bases, and the junction holds 7 bases not matched to any gene. The treatment or condition label corresponds to: live attenuated yellow fever vaccine strain. At each blood-draw timepoint, two biological replicates of bulk PBMCs were obtained. PBMCs were isolated from peripheral blood using a standard Ficoll-Paque protocol. RNA was extracted with TriZol from bulk PBMCs, CD4 and CD8 fractions, and dextramer-positive and dextramer-negative fractions.

The input for sequencing was PBMCs, taken 5 days after the yellow fever booster vaccination. The clonotype was recovered from a man aged 30 to 39 who received the YFV17D yellow fever vaccine. The chain links TRBV5-6 with TRBJ2-2; 15 middle bases align to TRBD2. The nucleotide sequence reads as follows: TGTGCCAGCAGCTCCGGGACTAGCGGGAGGTTGATCGGGGAGCTGTTTTTT. This is translated as CASSSGTSGRLIGELFF.